This is a list of T cell receptor beta chains from one sample in a study of shared clonotypes between healthy human individuals. This table comes from immunoSEQ multiplex PCR, and its TCRdb copy is limited to in-frame clones, with some not included. The profile shows about 1.1 million clones, approximately 80% of them singletons. The material sequenced was memory CD4+ T cells from PBMCs. These TCRs come from a man aged 18 to 30 in good health. Some clones in this sample may be carry-over from other donors' samples. Both conserved end residues are part of each CDR3. Each record gives: clone size, V gene, J gene, D gene, CDR3 protein, CDR3 DNA. D genes are given only for firm matches. The size of a clone is reported for some rows only, either as once, few or many, or as a class for expanded clones.

clone_size: NA; v_call: TRBV27; j_call: TRBJ2-1; d_call: NA; cdr3_aa: CASSIRRGDNEQFF; cdr3_nt: TGTGCCAGCAGTATCCGGAGAGGGGACAATGAGCAGTTCTTC
clone_size: NA; v_call: TRBV6-5; j_call: TRBJ1-5; d_call: TRBD1; cdr3_aa: CASSEGQGSQPQHF; cdr3_nt: TGTGCCAGCAGTGAAGGACAGGGCTCGCAGCCCCAGCATTTT
clone_size: once; v_call: TRBV19; j_call: TRBJ1-2; d_call: TRBD1; cdr3_aa: CASRRAGTGGSVNYGYTF; cdr3_nt: TGTGCCAGCCGGAGGGCCGGGACAGGGGGCTCGGTTAACTATGGCTACACCTTC
clone_size: many; v_call: TRBV27; j_call: TRBJ2-2; d_call: TRBD1; cdr3_aa: CASSLGGQGAGRGQELFF; cdr3_nt: TGTGCCAGCAGTTTAGGTGGGCAGGGGGCTGGTCGTGGCCAGGAGCTGTTTTTT
clone_size: NA; v_call: TRBV7-9; j_call: TRBJ2-1; d_call: NA; cdr3_aa: CASSDISYNEQFF; cdr3_nt: TGTGCCAGCTCCGACATCTCCTACAATGAGCAGTTCTTC
clone_size: NA; v_call: TRBV27; j_call: TRBJ2-2; d_call: NA; cdr3_aa: CASRPLNTGELFF; cdr3_nt: TGTGCCAGCAGGCCTTTAAACACCGGGGAGCTGTTTTTT
clone_size: NA; v_call: TRBV10-3; j_call: TRBJ2-7; d_call: NA; cdr3_aa: CAATDGYEQYF; cdr3_nt: TGTGCCGCCACTGACGGATACGAGCAGTACTTC
clone_size: NA; v_call: TRBV15; j_call: TRBJ1-2; d_call: TRBD1; cdr3_aa: CATSRLGQGRGYTF; cdr3_nt: TGTGCCACCAGCAGACTGGGACAGGGAAGAGGCTACACCTTC
clone_size: NA; v_call: TRBV28; j_call: TRBJ2-7; d_call: TRBD2; cdr3_aa: CASSTTSGQYEQYF; cdr3_nt: TGTGCCAGCAGTACGACTAGCGGTCAATACGAGCAGTACTTC
clone_size: NA; v_call: TRBV5-1; j_call: TRBJ1-2; d_call: NA; cdr3_aa: CASSPTGYYGYTF; cdr3_nt: TGCGCCAGCAGCCCTACAGGGTACTATGGCTACACCTTC
clone_size: NA; v_call: TRBV28; j_call: TRBJ2-1; d_call: NA; cdr3_aa: CASTLRAGIPGVDEQFF; cdr3_nt: TGTGCCAGCACCTTGCGGGCGGGGATACCGGGGGTAGATGAGCAGTTCTTC
clone_size: NA; v_call: TRBV5-1; j_call: TRBJ1-1; d_call: NA; cdr3_aa: CASSKSDTEAFF; cdr3_nt: TGCGCCAGCAGCAAGTCGGACACTGAAGCTTTCTTT
clone_size: once; v_call: TRBV9; j_call: TRBJ1-2; d_call: NA; cdr3_aa: CASSVFEQPKTNYGYTF; cdr3_nt: TGTGCCAGCAGCGTATTTGAGCAGCCAAAAACTAACTATGGCTACACCTTC
clone_size: NA; v_call: TRBV5-1; j_call: TRBJ1-5; d_call: NA; cdr3_aa: CASSFGGIGTEPQHF; cdr3_nt: TGCGCCAGCAGCTTTGGGGGGATCGGAACAGAGCCCCAGCATTTT
clone_size: many; v_call: TRBV27; j_call: TRBJ1-1; d_call: NA; cdr3_aa: CASKVGSIMNTEAFF; cdr3_nt: TGTGCCAGCAAAGTAGGCTCTATCATGAACACTGAAGCTTTCTTT
clone_size: NA; v_call: TRBV9; j_call: TRBJ1-1; d_call: NA; cdr3_aa: CASSVAGQSEAFF; cdr3_nt: TGTGCCAGCAGCGTAGCGGGGCAGAGTGAAGCTTTCTTT
clone_size: NA; v_call: TRBV5-5; j_call: TRBJ1-5; d_call: NA; cdr3_aa: CASSLVPGRNQPQHF; cdr3_nt: TGTGCCAGCAGCTTGGTGCCAGGACGCAATCAGCCCCAGCATTTT
clone_size: NA; v_call: TRBV7-3; j_call: TRBJ2-6; d_call: NA; cdr3_aa: CASSLGAGSGANVLTF; cdr3_nt: TGTGCCAGCAGCTTAGGCGCTGGATCTGGGGCCAACGTCCTGACTTTC
clone_size: few; v_call: TRBV14; j_call: TRBJ2-2; d_call: NA; cdr3_aa: CASSPQGSGRRSGELFF; cdr3_nt: TGTGCCAGCAGCCCCCAGGGTAGCGGCCGTCGTAGCGGGGAGCTGTTTTTT
clone_size: NA; v_call: TRBV9; j_call: TRBJ2-1; d_call: TRBD2; cdr3_aa: CASSATSGRYNEQFF; cdr3_nt: TGTGCCAGCAGTGCCACTAGCGGGAGGTACAATGAGCAGTTCTTC
clone_size: NA; v_call: TRBV25-1; j_call: TRBJ2-1; d_call: TRBD2; cdr3_aa: CASSEGWLFAGVSSEQFF; cdr3_nt: TGTGCCAGCAGTGAAGGTTGGTTATTTGCGGGAGTTTCGTCCGAGCAGTTCTTC
clone_size: NA; v_call: TRBV15; j_call: TRBJ2-1; d_call: NA; cdr3_aa: CATSSWLAINEQFF; cdr3_nt: TGTGCCACCAGCAGCTGGCTAGCGATCAATGAGCAGTTCTTC
clone_size: NA; v_call: TRBV9; j_call: TRBJ2-3; d_call: NA; cdr3_aa: CASSAGTGDTQYF; cdr3_nt: TGTGCCAGCAGCGCAGGGACCGGGGATACGCAGTATTTT
clone_size: NA; v_call: TRBV2; j_call: TRBJ1-4; d_call: TRBD1; cdr3_aa: CASSADTGTGERFF; cdr3_nt: TGTGCCAGCAGTGCCGACACCGGGACAGGGGAGAGGTTTTTT
clone_size: NA; v_call: TRBV5-5; j_call: TRBJ2-2; d_call: NA; cdr3_aa: CASSLRGIGELFF; cdr3_nt: TGTGCCAGCAGCTTAAGAGGGATCGGGGAGCTGTTTTTT
clone_size: NA; v_call: TRBV7-2; j_call: TRBJ1-2; d_call: NA; cdr3_aa: CASSLIPLDYGYTF; cdr3_nt: TGTGCCAGCAGCTTGATCCCACTTGACTATGGCTACACCTTC
clone_size: few; v_call: TRBV5-4; j_call: TRBJ2-1; d_call: TRBD2; cdr3_aa: CASSLGTSGRSNEQFF; cdr3_nt: TGTGCCAGCAGCTTGGGGACTAGCGGGAGGTCCAATGAGCAGTTCTTC
clone_size: NA; v_call: TRBV10-3; j_call: TRBJ2-7; d_call: TRBD2; cdr3_aa: CAISGLAGAYEQYF; cdr3_nt: TGTGCCATCAGTGGACTAGCGGGAGCCTACGAGCAGTACTTC
clone_size: NA; v_call: TRBV9; j_call: TRBJ2-3; d_call: TRBD2; cdr3_aa: CASSPRERGTDTQYF; cdr3_nt: TGTGCCAGCAGCCCGCGGGAGCGCGGCACAGATACGCAGTATTTT
clone_size: NA; v_call: TRBV5-6; j_call: TRBJ1-1; d_call: TRBD1; cdr3_aa: CASSSLQGAGNTEAFF; cdr3_nt: TGTGCCAGCAGCTCGCTGCAGGGGGCGGGGAACACTGAAGCTTTCTTT
clone_size: once; v_call: TRBV19; j_call: TRBJ2-6; d_call: NA; cdr3_aa: CASATGSGANVLTF; cdr3_nt: TGTGCCAGTGCTACAGGGTCTGGGGCCAACGTCCTGACTTTC
clone_size: NA; v_call: TRBV28; j_call: TRBJ1-3; d_call: TRBD1; cdr3_aa: CASRPGGATGNTIYF; cdr3_nt: TGTGCCAGCAGGCCAGGGGGGGCGACTGGAAACACCATATATTTT
clone_size: NA; v_call: TRBV2; j_call: TRBJ2-3; d_call: NA; cdr3_aa: CASTNSDTQYF; cdr3_nt: TGTGCCAGCACAAACTCAGATACGCAGTATTTT
clone_size: NA; v_call: TRBV6-1; j_call: TRBJ1-4; d_call: NA; cdr3_aa: CASSGDLVHTTNEKLFF; cdr3_nt: TGTGCCAGCAGTGGGGACCTCGTACACACAACTAATGAAAAACTGTTTTTT
clone_size: once; v_call: TRBV28; j_call: TRBJ2-3; d_call: NA; cdr3_aa: CASRPGGGTDTQYF; cdr3_nt: TGTGCCAGCAGACCAGGGGGGGGCACAGATACGCAGTATTTT
clone_size: NA; v_call: TRBV25-1; j_call: TRBJ2-1; d_call: NA; cdr3_aa: CASSEWTAYNEQFF; cdr3_nt: TGTGCCAGCAGTGAATGGACAGCCTACAATGAGCAGTTCTTC
clone_size: NA; v_call: TRBV5-1; j_call: TRBJ1-4; d_call: TRBD1; cdr3_aa: CASSDQPGTGAATNEKLFF; cdr3_nt: TGCGCCAGCAGCGATCAACCCGGGACAGGGGCCGCAACTAATGAAAAACTGTTTTTT
clone_size: NA; v_call: TRBV14; j_call: TRBJ2-7; d_call: NA; cdr3_aa: CASSFGWDEQYF; cdr3_nt: TGTGCCAGCAGCTTCGGATGGGACGAGCAGTACTTC
clone_size: NA; v_call: TRBV11-2; j_call: TRBJ1-1; d_call: NA; cdr3_aa: CASSLDGVWAFF; cdr3_nt: TGTGCCAGCAGCTTGGACGGGGTTTGGGCTTTCTTT
clone_size: few; v_call: TRBV13; j_call: TRBJ1-3; d_call: NA; cdr3_aa: CASSLGAETDLGNTIYF; cdr3_nt: TGTGCCAGCAGCTTAGGGGCCGAGACAGACCTCGGAAACACCATATATTTT
clone_size: NA; v_call: TRBV5-1; j_call: TRBJ2-1; d_call: TRBD2; cdr3_aa: CATRGGPYNEQFF; cdr3_nt: TGCGCCACCCGGGGGGGGCCTTACAATGAGCAGTTCTTC
clone_size: NA; v_call: TRBV7-2; j_call: TRBJ2-7; d_call: NA; cdr3_aa: CASSARRGPYEQYF; cdr3_nt: TGTGCCAGCAGCGCCCGCCGTGGACCCTACGAGCAGTACTTC
clone_size: NA; v_call: TRBV6-6; j_call: TRBJ2-7; d_call: TRBD1; cdr3_aa: CASSQTGTGGPEQYF; cdr3_nt: TGTGCCAGCAGCCAAACCGGGACAGGGGGCCCCGAGCAGTACTTC
clone_size: NA; v_call: TRBV19; j_call: TRBJ2-2; d_call: TRBD2; cdr3_aa: CASSIGGGYSTGELFF; cdr3_nt: TGTGCCAGTAGTATAGGCGGGGGATATAGCACCGGGGAGCTGTTTTTT
clone_size: once; v_call: TRBV5-5; j_call: TRBJ1-5; d_call: TRBD1; cdr3_aa: CASSPGTGGRPQHF; cdr3_nt: TGTGCCAGCAGCCCGGGGACAGGGGGTCGGCCCCAGCATTTT
clone_size: NA; v_call: TRBV5-1; j_call: TRBJ2-7; d_call: TRBD2; cdr3_aa: CASSRGTSGIGEQYF; cdr3_nt: TGCGCCAGCAGCCGCGGGACTAGCGGCATCGGCGAGCAGTACTTC
clone_size: NA; v_call: TRBV29-1; j_call: TRBJ2-7; d_call: TRBD2; cdr3_aa: CSVILAGANEQYF; cdr3_nt: TGCAGCGTCATACTAGCGGGAGCAAATGAGCAGTACTTC
clone_size: NA; v_call: TRBV2; j_call: TRBJ2-1; d_call: TRBD2; cdr3_aa: CASKLGGGNEQFF; cdr3_nt: TGTGCCAGCAAGCTTGGCGGGGGCAATGAGCAGTTCTTC
clone_size: NA; v_call: TRBV10-3; j_call: TRBJ2-7; d_call: TRBD2; cdr3_aa: CAIRSPGLDSYEQYF; cdr3_nt: TGTGCCATCAGATCTCCGGGACTAGACTCTTACGAGCAGTACTTC
clone_size: NA; v_call: TRBV5-1; j_call: TRBJ1-1; d_call: NA; cdr3_aa: CASSLVLPSTEAFF; cdr3_nt: TGCGCCAGCAGCTTGGTTTTACCGAGCACTGAAGCTTTCTTT
clone_size: NA; v_call: TRBV11-3; j_call: TRBJ1-6; d_call: NA; cdr3_aa: CASSIEEGSPLHF; cdr3_nt: TGTGCCAGCAGCATTGAGGAGGGGTCACCCCTCCACTTT
clone_size: few; v_call: TRBV4-2; j_call: TRBJ2-7; d_call: TRBD2; cdr3_aa: CASSPGLAGEFDYEQYF; cdr3_nt: TGTGCCAGCAGCCCCGGACTAGCGGGCGAGTTTGACTACGAGCAGTACTTC
clone_size: NA; v_call: TRBV5-1; j_call: TRBJ2-7; d_call: NA; cdr3_aa: CASSSVRAADYEQYF; cdr3_nt: TGCGCCAGCAGCTCGGTCCGGGCGGCAGACTACGAGCAGTACTTC
clone_size: few; v_call: TRBV5-5; j_call: TRBJ1-2; d_call: NA; cdr3_aa: CASSGGSRNYGYTF; cdr3_nt: TGTGCCAGCAGCGGGGGATCGAGGAACTATGGCTACACCTTC
clone_size: NA; v_call: TRBV7-9; j_call: TRBJ1-4; d_call: NA; cdr3_aa: CASSLAGQSEKLFF; cdr3_nt: TGTGCCAGCAGCTTAGCGGGGCAGTCAGAAAAACTGTTTTTT